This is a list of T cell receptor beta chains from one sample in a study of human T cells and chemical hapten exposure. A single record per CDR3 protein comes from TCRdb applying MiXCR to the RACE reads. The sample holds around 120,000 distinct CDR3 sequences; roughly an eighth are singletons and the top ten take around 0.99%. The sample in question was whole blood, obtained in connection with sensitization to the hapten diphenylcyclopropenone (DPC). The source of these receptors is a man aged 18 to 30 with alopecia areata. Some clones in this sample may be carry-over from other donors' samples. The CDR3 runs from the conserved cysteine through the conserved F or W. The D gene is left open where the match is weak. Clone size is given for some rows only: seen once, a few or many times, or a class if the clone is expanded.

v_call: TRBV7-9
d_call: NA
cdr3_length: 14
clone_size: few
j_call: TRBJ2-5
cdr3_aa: CASSQRVAEETQYF
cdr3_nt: TGTGCCAGCAGCCAAAGGGTGGCGGAAGAGACCCAGTACTTC

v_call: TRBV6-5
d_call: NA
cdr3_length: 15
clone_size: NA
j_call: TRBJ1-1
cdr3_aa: CASSYSKGFITEAFF
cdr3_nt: TGTGCCAGCAGTTACTCGAAGGGTTTTATCACTGAAGCTTTCTTT

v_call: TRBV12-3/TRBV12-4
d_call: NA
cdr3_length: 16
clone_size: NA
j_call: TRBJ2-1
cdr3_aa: CASRGTGIWSYNEQFF
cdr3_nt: TGTGCCAGCAGAGGTACAGGGATCTGGTCCTACAATGAGCAGTTCTTC

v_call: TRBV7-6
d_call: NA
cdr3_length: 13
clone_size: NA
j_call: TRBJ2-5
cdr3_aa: CASKKEGIETQYF
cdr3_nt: TGTGCCAGCAAAAAGGAGGGGATAGAGACCCAGTACTTC

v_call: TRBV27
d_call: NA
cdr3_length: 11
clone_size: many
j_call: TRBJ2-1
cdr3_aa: CATWGVDEQFF
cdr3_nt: TGTGCCACCTGGGGGGTTGATGAGCAGTTCTTC

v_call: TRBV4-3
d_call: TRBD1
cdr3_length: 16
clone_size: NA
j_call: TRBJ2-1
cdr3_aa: CASSQARTGVYNEQFF
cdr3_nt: TGCGCCAGCAGCCAAGCACGGACAGGGGTCTACAATGAGCAGTTCTTC

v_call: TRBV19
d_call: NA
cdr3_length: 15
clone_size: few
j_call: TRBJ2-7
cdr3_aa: CASSIVTSYGYEQYF
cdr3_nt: TGTGCCAGTAGTATCGTTACTAGCTACGGCTACGAGCAGTACTTC

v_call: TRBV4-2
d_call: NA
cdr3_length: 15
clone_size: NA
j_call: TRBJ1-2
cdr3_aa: CASSQEGRARRGYTF
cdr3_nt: TGTGCCAGCAGCCAAGAGGGCAGGGCCCGGCGTGGCTACACCTTC

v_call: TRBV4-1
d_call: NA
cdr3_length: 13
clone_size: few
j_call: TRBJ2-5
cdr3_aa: CASRGQGQETQYF
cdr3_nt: TGCGCCAGCAGGGGGCAGGGTCAGGAGACCCAGTACTTC

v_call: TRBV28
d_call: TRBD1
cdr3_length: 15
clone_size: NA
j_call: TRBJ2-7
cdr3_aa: CASSSPGTETYEQYF
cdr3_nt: TGTGCCAGCAGTTCTCCCGGGACAGAGACCTACGAGCAGTACTTC

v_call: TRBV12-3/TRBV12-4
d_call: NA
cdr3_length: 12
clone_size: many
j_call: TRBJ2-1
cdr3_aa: CASSQTRNEQFF
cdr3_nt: TGTGCCAGCAGCCAGACAAGGAATGAGCAGTTCTTC

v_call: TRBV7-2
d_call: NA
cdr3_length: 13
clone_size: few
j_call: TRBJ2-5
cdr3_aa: CASSFDYWKTQYF
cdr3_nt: TGTGCCAGCAGCTTCGACTATTGGAAGACCCAGTACTTC